This T cell receptor beta chain originates from a study of T cells in Graves' hyperthyroidism and ophthalmopathy. Study-level findings and limits: The model made its ophthalmopathy prediction, and onset followed a median 6.5 months later. Blood also carried most thyroid clonotypes expanded above 0.001.

For this clonotype: The antigen is undetermined.

Uncontrolled infections, other autoimmune diseases, pregnancy or lactation led to exclusion of patients. Diagnoses used clinical symptoms, serum thyroxine and TRAb, thyroid ultrasound and orbital computed tomography. What was amplified from RNA transcripts were TCR beta CDR3 regions. During a first-round RT-PCR of the TCR CDR3, the HTBI primer set was used. Each CDR3 protein is one row after TCRdb ran MiXCR on the multiplex PCR reads. The repertoire holds over 700,000 distinct CDR3 sequences, with 15% to 20% as singletons. The source of this sequence is a woman between 50 and 59 years old with Graves' hyperthyroidism that later progressed to Graves' ophthalmopathy. Sequencing was done on a sample of blood.

CDR3 amino acids: CATSRDWGQSEKLFF. Here the CDR3 DNA reads TGTGCCACCAGCAGAGATTGGGGGCAATCTGAAAAACTGTTTTTT. The chain has TRBV15 and TRBJ1-4; D perhaps matches TRBD1 (6 bases). The CDR3 contains 15 residues. The V end lost 0 bases, the J end lost 7 bases, and 12 bases lay between the germline ends. CDR1 is LNHNV, CDR2 YYDKDF, per germline (reference sequence).